A single sample is the source of the 10 T cell receptor beta chains below, sequenced in a study of T cell responses to AZD1222 COVID-19 vaccine. The data were produced by immunoSEQ multiplex PCR, yet TCRdb's version contains in-frame clones alone and is incomplete. Here the sample spans 90,000 to 150,000 clones, about 90% being singletons. This material consisted of peripheral blood, taken on day 0 of AZD1222 vaccination. The origin of the receptors is an adult in good health.

The rearrangement uses TRBV11-3 and TRBJ1-1; D call uncertain. The germline V gene encodes CDR1 SGHNT and CDR2 YENEEA. Trimming cost V 4 bases and J 7 bases, with 7 bases left between them. This CDR3 has 11 amino acids. In nucleotides, the CDR3 is TGTGCCAGCAGCTCGGCAGGTGAAGCTTTCTTT. Translating it yields CASSSAGEAFF.

The J gene is TRBJ1-6, the V gene TRBV11-2; no clear D. This CDR3 contains 12 residues. Germline V gene sequence: CDR1 SGHAT, CDR2 FQNNGV. V dropped 1 base and J dropped 9 bases, with 4 bases sitting between them. The CDR3 region is CASSLGGSPLHF. The DNA for the CDR3 is TGTGCCAGCAGCTTAGGCGGTTCACCCCTCCACTTT.

The chain uses TRBV5-1 and TRBJ1-1; D is unresolved. Trimming shortened V by 5 bases and J by 4 bases, and 9 bases separated the two germline ends. Per the germline V gene, CDR1 is SGHRS and CDR2 is YFSETQ. The CDR3 is 12 residues long. The CDR3 coding sequence is TGCGCCAGCAGGCTGGCGTCCACTGAAGCTTTCTTT. It yields the protein CASRLASTEAFF.

The CDR3 DNA is TGTGCCAGCAGAAGAGGGGGGCAGGGGAACACTGAAGCTTTCTTT. Residues: CASRRGGQGNTEAFF. J is TRBJ1-1 and V is TRBV21-1. TRBV21-1 constitutes a pseudogene. The CDR3 extends over 15 amino acids.

The chain recombines TRBV5-5 with TRBJ2-1, with D tentatively TRBD1 (6 bases). Trimming removed 4 bases at V and 11 bases at J, with 13 bases between. This CDR3 is built from 12 residues. The V gene's germline CDR1 is SGHKS and CDR2 YYEKEE (reference sequence). The CDR3 is CASSLDSWKQFF. The DNA for the CDR3 is TGTGCCAGCAGCCTGGACAGTTGGAAGCAGTTCTTC.

The rearrangement links TRBV30 to TRBJ2-6; tentative D call: TRBD2 (6 bases). The CDR3 length is 17 residues. Per the germline V gene, CDR1 is GTSNPN and CDR2 is SVGIG (reference sequence). Deletions cut 4 bases from V and 3 bases from J, with 19 bases between. The CDR3 nucleotides read TGTGCCTGGACCGGGTGGAGGGGAAAGGGTGGGGCCAACGTCCTGACTTTC. It specifies CAWTGWRGKGGANVLTF.

CDR3 DNA: TGTGCCAGCAGTTTATGGGTAGTCAGCGGGAGGCCCCGAACCGATACGCAGTATTTT. Its protein is CASSLWVVSGRPRTDTQYF. J is TRBJ2-3 and V is TRBV27; 9 nucleotides agree with TRBD2. This CDR3 spans 19 amino acids. Germline lookup yields CDR1 MNHEY and CDR2 SMNVEV (reference sequence). V shed 1 base and J 6 bases; nucleotides not matched to a gene: 17.

The J gene is TRBJ2-1, the V gene TRBV6-5; D possibly corresponds to TRBD2 (6 bases). This CDR3 region has 12 residues. Germline V gene lookup returns CDR1 MNHEY and CDR2 SVGAGI. Trimming removed 0 bases at V and 12 bases at J, with 9 bases between. In DNA form, the CDR3 reads TGTGCCAGCAGTTACTCGCGGGGTGGGCAGTTCTTC. Amino acids: CASSYSRGGQFF.

This chain joins TRBV19 and TRBJ2-3; D may match TRBD1 or TRBD2 (6 bases each). In germline, CDR1 is LNHDA, CDR2 SQIVND (reference sequence). Trimming pared 4 bases from V and 5 bases from J, leaving 19 bases between. The CDR3 length is 16 residues. The CDR3 bases are TGTGCCAGTAGTAACGGAAGGGGGGTAGTTGGAGATACGCAGTATTTT. It specifies CASSNGRGVVGDTQYF.

This chain connects TRBV7-8 to TRBJ1-2, with a weak D call TRBD1 (5 bases). The CDR3 totals 13 residues. Germline loops: CDR1 SGHVS, CDR2 FQNEAQ. The V gene lost 6 bases and the J gene lost 4 bases, with 12 bases spanning the gap. For the CDR3, the DNA is TGTGCCAGCAGTAAGAGACAGTTCTATGGCTACACCTTC. Protein product: CASSKRQFYGYTF. The entire variable domain, with the rest obtained from reference TRBV7-8 and TRBJ1-2, is as follows: GAGVSQSPRYKVAKRGQDVALRCDPISGHVSLFWYQQALGQGPEFLTYFQNEAQLDKSGLPSDRFFAERPEGSVSTLKIQRTQQEDSAVYLCASSKRQFYGYTFGSGTRLTVV.